The clone carrying this T cell receptor (beta chain) was counted a single time. As yet, its antigen is unknown. The data derive from a study of cytotoxic CD8 clonotypes in ibrutinib-treated CLL. Study-wide background: Responses: some 25 partial, 2 complete; after median roughly 63 months, about 15 stayed remitted, some twelve progressed.

Produced via immunoSEQ multiplex PCR; TCRdb's table is partial and in-frame only. This table has 50,000 to 60,000 clones, around 78% appearing once. Whole-study findings and limits: At the start, clonality exceeded age-matched healthy donors and followed circulating CD8+ T-cell counts. Public clonotypes, found uncommonly, either contracted or stayed stable on treatment.

The TCR sequence derives from a human donor with chronic lymphocytic leukemia. The material was PBMCs, obtained after 24 months of ibrutinib treatment.

In nucleotides, the CDR3 is TGTGCCAGCAGCCAAGTTGGTAGGGGCGCGGTTGACGAGCAGTACTTC. Amino acid sequence: CASSQVGRGAVDEQYF. V gene TRBV4-2 combines with J gene TRBJ2-7; D possibly corresponds to TRBD1 (5 bases). Per germline, CDR1 LGHNA and CDR2 YNFKEQ. Trimming took off 1 base at V and 5 bases at J, with 18 bases between the two ends. The length of the CDR3 is 16 residues.